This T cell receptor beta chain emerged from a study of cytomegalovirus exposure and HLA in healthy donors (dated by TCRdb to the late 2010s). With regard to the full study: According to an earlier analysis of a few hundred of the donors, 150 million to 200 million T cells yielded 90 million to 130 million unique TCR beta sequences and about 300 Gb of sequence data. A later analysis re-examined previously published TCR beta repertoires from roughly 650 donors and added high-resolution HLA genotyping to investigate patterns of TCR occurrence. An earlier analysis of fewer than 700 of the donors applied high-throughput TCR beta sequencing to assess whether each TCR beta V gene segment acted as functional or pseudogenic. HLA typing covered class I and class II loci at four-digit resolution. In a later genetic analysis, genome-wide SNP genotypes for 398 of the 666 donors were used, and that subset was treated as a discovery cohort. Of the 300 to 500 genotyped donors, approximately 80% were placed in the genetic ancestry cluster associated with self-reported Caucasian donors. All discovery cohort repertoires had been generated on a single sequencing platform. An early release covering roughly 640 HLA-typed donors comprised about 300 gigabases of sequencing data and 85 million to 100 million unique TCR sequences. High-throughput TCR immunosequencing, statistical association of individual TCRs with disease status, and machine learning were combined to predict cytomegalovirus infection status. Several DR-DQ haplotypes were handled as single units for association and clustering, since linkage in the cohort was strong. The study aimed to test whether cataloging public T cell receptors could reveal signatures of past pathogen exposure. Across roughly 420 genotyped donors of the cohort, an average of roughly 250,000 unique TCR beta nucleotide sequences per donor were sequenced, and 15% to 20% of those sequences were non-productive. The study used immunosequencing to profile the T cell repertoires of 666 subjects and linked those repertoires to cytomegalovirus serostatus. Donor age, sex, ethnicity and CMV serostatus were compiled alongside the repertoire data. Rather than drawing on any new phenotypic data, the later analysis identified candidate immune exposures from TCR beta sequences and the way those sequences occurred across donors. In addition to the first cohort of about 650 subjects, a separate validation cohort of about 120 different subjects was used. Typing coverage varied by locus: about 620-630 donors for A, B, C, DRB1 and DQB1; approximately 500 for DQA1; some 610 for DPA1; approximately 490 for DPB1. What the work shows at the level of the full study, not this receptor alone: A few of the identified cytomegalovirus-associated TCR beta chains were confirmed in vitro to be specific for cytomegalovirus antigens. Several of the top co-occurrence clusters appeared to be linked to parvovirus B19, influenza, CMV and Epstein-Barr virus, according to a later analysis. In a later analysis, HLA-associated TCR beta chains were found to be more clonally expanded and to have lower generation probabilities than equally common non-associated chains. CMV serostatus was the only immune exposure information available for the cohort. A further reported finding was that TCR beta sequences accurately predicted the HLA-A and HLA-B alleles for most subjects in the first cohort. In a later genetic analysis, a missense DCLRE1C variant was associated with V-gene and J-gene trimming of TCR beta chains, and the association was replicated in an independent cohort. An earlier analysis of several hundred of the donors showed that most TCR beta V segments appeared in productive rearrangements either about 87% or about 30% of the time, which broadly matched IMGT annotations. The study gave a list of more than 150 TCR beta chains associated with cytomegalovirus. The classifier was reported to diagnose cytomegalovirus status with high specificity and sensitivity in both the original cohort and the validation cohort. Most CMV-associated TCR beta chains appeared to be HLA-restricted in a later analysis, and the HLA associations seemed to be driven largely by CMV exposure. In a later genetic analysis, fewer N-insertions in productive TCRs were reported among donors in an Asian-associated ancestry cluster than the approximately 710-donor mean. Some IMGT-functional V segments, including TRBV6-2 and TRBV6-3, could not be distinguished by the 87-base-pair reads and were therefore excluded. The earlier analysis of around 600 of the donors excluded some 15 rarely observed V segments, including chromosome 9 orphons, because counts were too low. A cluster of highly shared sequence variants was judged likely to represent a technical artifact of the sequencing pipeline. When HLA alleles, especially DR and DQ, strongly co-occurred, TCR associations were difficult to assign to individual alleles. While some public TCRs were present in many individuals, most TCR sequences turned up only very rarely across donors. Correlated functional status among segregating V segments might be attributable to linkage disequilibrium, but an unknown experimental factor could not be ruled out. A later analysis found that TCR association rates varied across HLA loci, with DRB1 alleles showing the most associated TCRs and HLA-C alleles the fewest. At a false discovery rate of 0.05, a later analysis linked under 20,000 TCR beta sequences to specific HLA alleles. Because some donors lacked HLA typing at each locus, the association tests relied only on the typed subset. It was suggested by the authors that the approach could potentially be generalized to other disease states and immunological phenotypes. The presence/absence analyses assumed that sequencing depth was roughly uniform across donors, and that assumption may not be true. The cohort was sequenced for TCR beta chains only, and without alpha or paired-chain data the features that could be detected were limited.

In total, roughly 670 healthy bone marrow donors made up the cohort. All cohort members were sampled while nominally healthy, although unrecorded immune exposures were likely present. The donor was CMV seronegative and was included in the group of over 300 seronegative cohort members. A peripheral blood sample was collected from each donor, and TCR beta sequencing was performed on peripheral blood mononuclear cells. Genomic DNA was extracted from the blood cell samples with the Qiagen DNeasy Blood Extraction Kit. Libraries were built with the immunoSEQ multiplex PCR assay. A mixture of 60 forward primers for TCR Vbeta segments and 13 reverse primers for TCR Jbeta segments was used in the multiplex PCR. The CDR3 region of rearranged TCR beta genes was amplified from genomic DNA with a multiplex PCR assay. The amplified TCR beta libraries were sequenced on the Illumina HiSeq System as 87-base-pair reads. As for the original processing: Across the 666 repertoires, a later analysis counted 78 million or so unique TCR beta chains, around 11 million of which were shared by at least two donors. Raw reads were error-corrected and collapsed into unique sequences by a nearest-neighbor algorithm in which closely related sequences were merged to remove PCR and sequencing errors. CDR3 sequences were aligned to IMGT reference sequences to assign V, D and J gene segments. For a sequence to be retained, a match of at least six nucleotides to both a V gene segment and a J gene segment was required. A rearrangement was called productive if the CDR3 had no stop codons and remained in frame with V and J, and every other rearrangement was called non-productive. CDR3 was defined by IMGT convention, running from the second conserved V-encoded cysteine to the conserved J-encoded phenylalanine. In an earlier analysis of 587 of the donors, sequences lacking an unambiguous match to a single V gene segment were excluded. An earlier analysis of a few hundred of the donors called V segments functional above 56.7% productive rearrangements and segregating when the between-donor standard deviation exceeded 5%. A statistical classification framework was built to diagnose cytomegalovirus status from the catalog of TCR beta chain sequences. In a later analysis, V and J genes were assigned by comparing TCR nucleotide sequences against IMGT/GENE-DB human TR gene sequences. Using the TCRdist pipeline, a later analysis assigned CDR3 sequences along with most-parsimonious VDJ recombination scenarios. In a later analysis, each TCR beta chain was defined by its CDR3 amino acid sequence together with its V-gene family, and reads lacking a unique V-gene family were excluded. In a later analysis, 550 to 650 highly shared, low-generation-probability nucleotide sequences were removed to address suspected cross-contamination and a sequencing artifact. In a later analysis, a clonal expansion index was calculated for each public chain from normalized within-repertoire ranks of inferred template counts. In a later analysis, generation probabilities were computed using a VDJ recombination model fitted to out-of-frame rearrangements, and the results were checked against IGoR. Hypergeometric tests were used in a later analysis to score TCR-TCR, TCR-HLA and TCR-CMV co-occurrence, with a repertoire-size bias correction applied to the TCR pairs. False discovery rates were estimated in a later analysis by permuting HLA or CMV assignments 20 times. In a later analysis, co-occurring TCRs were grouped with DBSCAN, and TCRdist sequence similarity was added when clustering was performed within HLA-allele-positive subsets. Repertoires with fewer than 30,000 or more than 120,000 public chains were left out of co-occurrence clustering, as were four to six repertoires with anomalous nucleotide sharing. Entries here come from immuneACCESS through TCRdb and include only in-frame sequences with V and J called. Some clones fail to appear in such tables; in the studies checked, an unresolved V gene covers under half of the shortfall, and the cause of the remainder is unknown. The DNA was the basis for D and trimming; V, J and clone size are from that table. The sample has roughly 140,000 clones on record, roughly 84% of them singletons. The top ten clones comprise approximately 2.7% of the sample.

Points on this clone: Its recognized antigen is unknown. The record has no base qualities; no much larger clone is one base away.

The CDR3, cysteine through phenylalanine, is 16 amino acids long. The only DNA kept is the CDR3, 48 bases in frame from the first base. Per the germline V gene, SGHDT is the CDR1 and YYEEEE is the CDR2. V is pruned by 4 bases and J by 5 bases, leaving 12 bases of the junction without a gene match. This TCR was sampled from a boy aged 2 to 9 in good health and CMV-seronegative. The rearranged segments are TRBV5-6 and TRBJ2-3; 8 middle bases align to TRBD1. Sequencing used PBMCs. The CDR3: CASSPTPDREGDTQYF. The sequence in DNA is TGTGCCAGCAGCCCAACCCCGGACAGGGAAGGAGATACGCAGTATTTT.